The 24 T cell receptor beta chains given below trace back to one sample, sequenced in a study of shared clonotypes between healthy human individuals. Only in-frame clones appear in the TCRdb table, and some are missing; sequencing was by immunoSEQ multiplex PCR. The sample lists millions of clones, approximately 95% seen once, with around 0.13% in the top ten. What was sequenced was naive CD4+ T cells sorted from blood. The sample's subset: CD45RA+ positively selected. Every receptor here comes from a man between 18 and 29 years old in good health.

This chain joins TRBV12-1 and TRBJ1-2. TRBV12-1 is tagged as a pseudogene. The CDR3 consists of 15 residues. The CDR3 is CASSFYRGRNYGYTF. CDR3 nucleotides: TGTGCCAGCAGCTTTTACCGGGGCCGGAACTATGGCTACACCTTC.

The rearrangement uses TRBV7-2 and TRBJ1-6; 7 nucleotides line up with TRBD1. The CDR3 covers 16 residues. V trimming: 5 bases; J trimming: 6 bases; junction bases outside the gene matches: 10. CDR1 and CDR2 from the germline V gene are SGHTA and FQGNSA. CDR3 bases: TGTGCCAGCAGCACTCGACAGGGAGTAGGTAATTCACCCCTCCACTTT. As protein: CASSTRQGVGNSPLHF.

This chain connects TRBV7-8 to TRBJ1-5; unclear D gene. Germline V gene data show CDR1 as SGHVS and CDR2 as FQNEAQ. Deletions cut 6 bases from V and 5 bases from J, with 11 bases between. This CDR3 is built from 13 residues. The CDR3 DNA is TGTGCCAGCAGTTTTAGTGCGGATCAGCCCCAGCATTTT. Translation gives CASSFSADQPQHF.

J is TRBJ1-6 and V is TRBV4-3; D is unresolved. With 4 bases removed from V and 6 bases from J, the gap between germline ends came to 31 bases. Germline values: CDR1 LGHNA, CDR2 YSLEER. The CDR3 loop spans 21 amino acids. In DNA, the CDR3 is TGCGCCAGCAGCCGAAGATCCGTCGGGCAGGTTAAAGAATTGGGTAATTCACCCCTCCACTTT. The encoded protein is CASSRRSVGQVKELGNSPLHF.

The gene calls are TRBV5-1 and TRBJ1-3; 7 nucleotides agree with TRBD1. Germline V gene data show CDR1 as SGHRS and CDR2 as YFSETQ. This CDR3 region has 16 residues. V lost 3 bases to trimming and J lost 4 bases; unmatched junction nucleotides: 10. CDR3 sequence: CASSSGRTGQGNTIYF. CDR3 nucleotide sequence: TGCGCCAGCAGCTCGGGACGAACGGGACAGGGAAACACCATATATTTT.

V and J are TRBV27 and TRBJ1-5; D not resolved. The CDR3 extends over 17 amino acids. Germline assignment: CDR1 MNHEY and CDR2 SMNVEV (reference sequence). Trimming took off 3 bases at V and 1 base at J, with 16 bases between the two ends. The CDR3 sequence: CASSFRPSQASNQPQHF. The CDR3 DNA reads as TGTGCCAGCAGTTTTCGTCCGTCCCAGGCGAGCAATCAGCCCCAGCATTTT.

J is TRBJ2-7 and V is TRBV5-6, with 10 bases identical to TRBD1. Trimming took 4 bases from V and 3 from J; bases not matched to a gene: 4. The germline CDR1 and CDR2 sequences are SGHDT and YYEEEE. The CDR3 is made up of 14 amino acids. CDR3 region: CASSRDRGNYEQYF. CDR3 DNA: TGTGCCAGCAGCCGGGACAGGGGTAACTACGAGCAGTACTTC.

There are a few counts of this clone. V gene TRBV5-1 combines with J gene TRBJ2-7; 12 bases fit TRBD2. CDR1 is SGHRS and CDR2 is YFSETQ in the germline V gene. With V trimmed by 0 bases and J by 1 base, 2 bases remained unmatched. The CDR3 totals 16 residues. The DNA of the CDR3 is TGCGCCAGCAGCTTGGTAGGGACTAGCGGGTCCTACGAGCAGTACTTC. Its translation: CASSLVGTSGSYEQYF.

This clone was observed a single time. The chain has TRBV6-1 and TRBJ2-7; 9 bases align to TRBD1. Germline values: CDR1 MNHNS, CDR2 SASEGT. CDR3 length: 16 amino acids. V trimming: 4 bases; J trimming: 2 bases; junction bases outside the gene matches: 9. The CDR3 nucleotides are TGTGCCAGCAGTGGGTTGGGACAGGGAATCCCCTACGAGCAGTACTTC. Its translation: CASSGLGQGIPYEQYF.

V is TRBV11-2 and J is TRBJ2-5; 9 positions match TRBD2. CDR3 size: 17 residues. The germline CDR1 and CDR2 sequences are SGHAT and FQNNGV. The ends lost 1 base at V and 5 bases at J; junction bases unmatched: 11. The CDR3 loop is CASSLGASGKFGETQYF. In DNA form, the CDR3 reads TGTGCCAGCAGCTTAGGTGCTAGCGGGAAATTCGGGGAGACCCAGTACTTC.

The chain recombines TRBV2 with TRBJ1-1; D not resolved. CDR1 is SNHLY, CDR2 FYNNEI, per germline. V dropped 7 bases and J dropped 1 base, with 13 bases sitting between them. The CDR3 runs 14 residues. The CDR3 spells CASTPAGRNTEAFF. CDR3 bases: TGTGCCAGCACCCCCGCGGGTAGGAACACTGAAGCTTTCTTT.

The CDR3 reads CASSPKAGGRYNEQFF. The CDR3 nucleotides read TGTGCCAGCTCACCGAAGGCGGGAGGGCGCTACAATGAGCAGTTCTTC. The rearrangement joins TRBV18 to TRBJ2-1; TRBD2 matches at 9 bases. J gave up 3 bases and V 3 bases, and 6 bases lay outside the gene matches. The CDR3 covers 16 residues. CDR1 is KGHSH and CDR2 is LQKENI in the germline V gene.

The rearrangement joins TRBV6-1 to TRBJ1-1; D gene uncertain. The CDR3 is 13 amino acids. V was cut by 8 bases and J by 3 bases, with 13 bases left in between. CDR1 and CDR2 from the germline V gene are MNHNS and SASEGT. In nucleotides, the CDR3 is TGTGCCAGCCCTGGGCCGGTTGACACTGAAGCTTTCTTT. Amino acids: CASPGPVDTEAFF.

The genes are TRBV4-1 and TRBJ2-5; D remains unclear. Germline assignment: CDR1 MGHRA and CDR2 YSYEKL. The CDR3 spans 14 residues. Trimming shortened V by 0 bases and J by 5 bases, and 10 bases separated the two germline ends. The DNA for the CDR3 is TGCGCCAGCAGCCAAGAATTGGGCTGGGAGACCCAGTACTTC. The encoded protein is CASSQELGWETQYF.

This clone was recorded once. The V call is TRBV25-1, the J call TRBJ2-7; D not certain. The germline V and J ends were trimmed by 2 bases and 5 bases, with 10 bases remaining between them. CDR3 size: 13 residues. Germline V lookup: CDR1 MGHDK, CDR2 SYGVNS. The CDR3 loop reads CASSENGRNEQYF. The CDR3 nucleotides are TGTGCCAGCAGTGAAAACGGGCGCAACGAGCAGTACTTC.

The chain employs TRBV6-5 and TRBJ1-2; D not resolved. The CDR3 is 14 amino acids. The V end lost 2 bases, the J end lost 1 base, and 8 bases lay between the germline ends. The germline gives CDR1 MNHEY, CDR2 SVGAGI. The CDR3 coding sequence is TGTGCCAGCAGTTACAACAGATTTAACTATGGCTACACCTTC. It translates to CASSYNRFNYGYTF.

The rearrangement uses TRBV5-1 and TRBJ2-5; 12 bases match TRBD2. The V gene's germline CDR1 is SGHRS and CDR2 YFSETQ. V trimming: 4 bases; J trimming: 3 bases; junction bases outside the gene matches: 4. CDR3 length: 15 residues. CDR3 loop: CASSPSGGAEETQYF. The DNA of the CDR3 is TGCGCCAGCAGCCCTAGCGGGGGGGCCGAAGAGACCCAGTACTTC. Full variable domain (rest looked up from reference TRBV5-1 and TRBJ2-5): KAGVTQTPRYLIKTRGQQVTLSCSPISGHRSVSWYQQTPGQGLQFLFEYFSETQRNKGNFPGRFSGRQFSNSRSEMNVSTLELGDSALYLCASSPSGGAEETQYFGPGTRLLVL.

This chain connects TRBV27 to TRBJ2-2; 7 nucleotides align to TRBD1. The CDR3 length is 14 residues. Germline values: CDR1 MNHEY, CDR2 SMNVEV (reference sequence). With V trimmed by 6 bases and J by 4 bases, 5 bases remained unmatched. The CDR3 coding sequence is TGTGCCAGCAGAAGTGACAGGGTCACCGGGGAGCTGTTTTTT. Translated: CASRSDRVTGELFF.

This clone occurred once. This sequence joins TRBV9 and TRBJ1-3, with 8 bases lining up with TRBD1. The CDR3 loop spans 16 amino acids. Losses at the gene ends were 2 bases for V and 3 bases for J; bases not matched to a gene: 7. Germline CDR1 and CDR2: SGDLS and YYNGEE. DNA for the CDR3: TGTGCCAGCAGCGTCGGGACAGGTCCTATTGGAAACACCATATATTTT. It is translated as CASSVGTGPIGNTIYF. Drawing the rest from reference TRBV9 and TRBJ1-3, the complete variable domain is DSGVTQTPKHLITATGQRVTLRCSPRSGDLSVYWYQQSLDQGLQFLIQYYNGEERAKGNILERFSAQQFPDLHSELNLSSLELGDSALYFCASSVGTGPIGNTIYFGEGSWLTVV.

The chain combines TRBV5-8 with TRBJ2-1; 7 bases line up with TRBD1. The CDR3 has 14 amino acids. In germline, CDR1 is SGHTS, CDR2 YDEGEE. Unmatched junction bases numbered 4, after V lost 4 bases and J lost 3 bases. The CDR3 is CASSGGQFYNEQFF. The CDR3 nucleotides are TGTGCCAGCAGCGGGGGACAGTTCTACAATGAGCAGTTCTTC. Filled out from reference TRBV5-8 and TRBJ2-1, the complete variable domain reads EAGVTQSPTHLIKTRGQQATLRCSPISGHTSVYWYQQALGLGLQFLLWYDEGEERNRGNFPPRFSGRQFPNYSSELNVNALELEDSALYLCASSGGQFYNEQFFGPGTRLTVL.

The V and J genes are TRBV20-1 and TRBJ2-3; D is possibly TRBD1 or TRBD2 (5 bases each). CDR1 and CDR2 from the germline V gene are DFQATT and SNEGSKA (reference sequence). Trimming took off 7 bases at V and 5 bases at J, with 10 bases between the two ends. The CDR3 loop spans 11 amino acids. CDR3 sequence (DNA): TGCAGTGACGGGGCGGGAGATACGCAGTATTTT. The encoded protein is CSDGAGDTQYF.

The V and J genes are TRBV25-1 and TRBJ1-5; TRBD1 aligns across 10 bases. CDR3 size: 14 residues. Looked up from germline, CDR1 is MGHDK and CDR2 is SYGVNS. Trimming took 8 bases from V and 6 from J; bases not matched to a gene: 7. CDR3 region: CASQRQGASQPQHF. The CDR3 coding sequence is TGTGCCAGCCAGAGACAGGGGGCTAGTCAGCCCCAGCATTTT.

This clone appeared a single time. This chain's CDR3 is CASSLQGRGQGGYTF. The DNA of the CDR3 is TGTGCCAGCAGCTTACAGGGCAGGGGGCAAGGTGGCTACACCTTC. The chain employs TRBV7-9 and TRBJ1-2; TRBD1 matches at 8 bases. From germline, CDR1 is SEHNR and CDR2 FQNEAQ (reference sequence). Germline trimming cut 2 bases from V and 7 bases from J; bases unmatched to any gene: 9. The CDR3 is 15 residues long.

The genes are TRBV25-1 and TRBJ1-4, with D perhaps matching TRBD1 (6 bases). This CDR3 spans 16 amino acids. Looked up from germline, CDR1 is MGHDK and CDR2 is SYGVNS. Trimming removed 3 bases at V and 3 bases at J, with 14 bases between. CDR3 residues: CASSDRWGAANEKLFF. The CDR3 nucleotides read TGTGCCAGCAGTGACCGATGGGGGGCAGCTAATGAAAAACTGTTTTTT.